What follows are 21 T cell receptor beta chains derived from one specimen sequenced in a study of OX40 agonist ivuxolimab in advanced cancers. The repertoire was sequenced with immunoSEQ multiplex PCR; TCRdb's copy has only in-frame clones and lacks some. The data show 89,000 or so clones, with around 90% seen just once and about 0.76% held by the top ten. Sample: CD4+ or CD8+ T cells sorted from blood, taken in a trial of the OX40 agonist ivuxolimab. The receptor set was obtained from an adult with an advanced solid tumor such as melanoma, head and neck, liver or kidney cancer.

The chain carries TRBV14 and TRBJ2-1; 10 bases agree with TRBD1. CDR3 length equals 17 residues. Germline V gives CDR1 SGHDN, CDR2 FVKESK. The J segment lost 7 bases and the V segment lost 2 bases, leaving 11 bases of the junction unmatched. The CDR3 here is CASSQRLSGDRGNEQFF. In nucleotides, the CDR3 is TGTGCCAGCAGCCAAAGACTAAGCGGGGACAGGGGAAATGAGCAGTTCTTC.

The V gene is TRBV14, the J gene TRBJ2-2; D is unclear. The CDR3 extends over 12 amino acids. Trimming cost V 4 bases and J 8 bases, with 8 bases left between them. Germline lookup yields CDR1 SGHDN and CDR2 FVKESK. The CDR3 reads CASSRSWGELFF. CDR3 in DNA: TGTGCCAGCAGCCGCTCTTGGGGGGAGCTGTTTTTT. Supplemented by reference TRBV14 and TRBJ2-2, the full variable domain reads EAGVTQFPSHSVIEKGQTVTLRCDPISGHDNLYWYRRVMGKEIKFLLHFVKESKQDESGMPNNRFLAERTGGTYSTLKVQPAELEDSGVYFCASSRSWGELFFGEGSRLTVL.

Points on this clone: At the DNA level, this CDR3 is encoded by other sequences in the same sample as well. The chain carries TRBV29-1 and TRBJ2-7; 11 bases align to TRBD2. The J segment lost 3 bases and the V segment lost 7 bases, leaving 5 bases of the junction unmatched. This CDR3 comprises 13 residues. From germline, CDR1 is SQVTM and CDR2 ANQGSEA. The CDR3 DNA reads TGCAGCGCTGGGACTAGCGGAGACTACGAGCAGTACTTC. Translating gives CSAGTSGDYEQYF.

The chain is built from TRBV7-9 and TRBJ2-3; D is perhaps TRBD2 (7 bases). Per germline, CDR1 SEHNR and CDR2 FQNEAQ (reference sequence). The V end lost 7 bases, the J end lost 0 bases, and 14 bases lay between the germline ends. CDR3 size: 15 residues. The CDR3 loop reads CASTLGGASTDTQYF. CDR3 coding DNA: TGTGCCAGCACCCTAGGGGGGGCAAGCACAGATACGCAGTATTTT.

This sequence joins TRBV28 and TRBJ2-2, with D possibly matching TRBD2 (7 bases). The V end was cut by 5 bases, the J end by 8 bases, with 21 bases between. The CDR3 consists of 16 residues. Germline CDR1 reads MDHEN; CDR2 reads SYDVKM. This CDR3 is CASSLGGATGYGELFF. In DNA, the CDR3 is TGTGCCAGCAGTCTAGGGGGGGCAACGGGGTATGGGGAGCTGTTTTTT. Combining the CDR3 with reference TRBV28 and TRBJ2-2 gives the whole variable domain DVKVTQSSRYLVKRTGEKVFLECVQDMDHENMFWYRQDPGLGLRLIYFSYDVKMKEKGDIPEGYSVSREKKERFSLILESASTNQTSMYLCASSLGGATGYGELFFGEGSRLTVL.

A few counts support this clone. The gene calls are TRBV5-1 and TRBJ1-5; D unresolved. Germline V gene data show CDR1 as SGHRS and CDR2 as YFSETQ. The CDR3 has 11 residues. With 10 bases removed from V and 6 bases from J, the gap between germline ends came to 11 bases. The DNA of the CDR3 is TGCGCCGGATCCGCGGGTCAGCCCCAGCATTTT. Protein: CAGSAGQPQHF.

The CDR3 coding sequence is TGTGCCTGGAGTGAGGGACTAGCCACAGATACGCAGTATTTT. It is translated as CAWSEGLATDTQYF. The rearrangement links TRBV30 to TRBJ2-3; TRBD2 matches 9 bases. V trimming: 1 base; J trimming: 2 bases; junction bases outside the gene matches: 1. Germline values: CDR1 GTSNPN, CDR2 SVGIG (reference sequence). The CDR3 extends over 14 amino acids.

The chain combines TRBV2 with TRBJ2-3; 8 bases are a match to TRBD2. The ends lost 6 bases at V and 2 bases at J; junction bases unmatched: 10. Per the germline V gene, CDR1 is SNHLY and CDR2 is FYNNEI. The CDR3 loop spans 16 amino acids. The chain's CDR3 is CASRQSGGATTDTQYF. The CDR3 nucleotides read TGTGCCAGCAGACAAAGCGGGGGAGCCACCACAGATACGCAGTATTTT.

The chain combines TRBV6-5 with TRBJ2-3, with a possible D match to TRBD1 (5 bases). The V gene's germline CDR1 is MNHEY and CDR2 SVGAGI. The CDR3 covers 13 residues. V lost 2 bases and J 3 bases, leaving 6 bases between the germline ends. Here the CDR3 reads CASSYPGTDTQYF. The CDR3 DNA is TGTGCCAGCAGTTACCCAGGGACAGATACGCAGTATTTT.

This clone came up once. The rearrangement joins TRBV19 to TRBJ2-3; 8 bases line up with TRBD2. V gave up 3 bases and J gave up 6 bases; unmatched junction bases: 11. This CDR3 region has 16 residues. Germline V gene data show CDR1 as LNHDA and CDR2 as SQIVND (reference sequence). The chain's CDR3 is CASSIGSGSVIDTQYF. For the CDR3, the DNA is TGTGCCAGTAGTATTGGCAGCGGGAGCGTTATCGATACGCAGTATTTT. The full variable domain, in which reference TRBV19 and TRBJ2-3 provide the parts outside the CDR3, is DGGITQSPKYLFRKEGQNVTLSCEQNLNHDAMYWYRQDPGQGLRLIYYSQIVNDFQKGDIAEGYSVSREKKESFPLTVTSAQKNPTAFYLCASSIGSGSVIDTQYFGPGTRLTVL.

The chain joins TRBV29-1 to TRBJ1-2; D is possibly TRBD1 (6 bases). The CDR3 contains 12 residues. Germline lookup yields CDR1 SQVTM and CDR2 ANQGSEA. V was cut by 5 bases and J by 7 bases, with 14 bases left in between. CDR3 DNA sequence: TGCAGCGTTAGGGGGGGGGCAGGTGGCTACACCTTC. Encoded protein: CSVRGGAGGYTF.

The chain joins TRBV23-1 to TRBJ1-2; no clear D gene. TRBV23-1 is known as an ORF, though its function is uncertain. Trimming took off 6 bases at V and 6 bases at J, with 32 bases between the two ends. The CDR3 runs 19 residues. The CDR3 DNA is TGCGCCAGCAGACTATTAGGCGTGATGAGACCGGCAGTTCTCGATGGCTACACCTTC. This translates into CASRLLGVMRPAVLDGYTF.

This sequence joins TRBV27 and TRBJ1-6; D is possibly TRBD1 (6 bases). V gave up 6 bases and J gave up 7 bases, with 13 bases separating them. There are 14 residues in the CDR3. Germline lookup yields CDR1 MNHEY and CDR2 SMNVEV (reference sequence). In DNA, the CDR3 is TGTGCCAGCAGGGACAGCCGAGGGAATTCACCCCTCCACTTT. Encoded protein: CASRDSRGNSPLHF.

This CDR3 is CASSDRATGELFF. The CDR3 nucleotides read TGTGCCAGCAGCGACAGGGCTACCGGGGAGCTGTTTTTT. The rearrangement joins TRBV6-1 to TRBJ2-2, with 7 bases aligning to TRBD1. V lost 6 bases, J lost 5 bases, and 3 bases stayed unmatched. Germline loops: CDR1 MNHNS, CDR2 SASEGT. The CDR3 sequence is 13 residues long.

The V gene is TRBV14, the J gene TRBJ2-1; D gene unclear. This CDR3 spans 14 amino acids. Trimming stripped 2 bases from V and 0 bases from J, with 5 bases between. Germline lookup yields CDR1 SGHDN and CDR2 FVKESK. The CDR3: CASSQRSSYNEQFF. DNA of the CDR3: TGTGCCAGCAGCCAAAGGAGCTCCTACAATGAGCAGTTCTTC.

The chain carries TRBV27 and TRBJ2-7; 9 bases fit TRBD1. The junction had 8 bases not matched to a gene; V was cut back by 5 bases and J by 0 bases. This CDR3 spans 16 amino acids. Germline CDR1 is MNHEY and CDR2 is SMNVEV (reference sequence). The CDR3 loop reads CASSKNRQGGSYEQYF. CDR3 DNA sequence: TGTGCCAGCAGTAAAAACAGACAGGGGGGCTCCTACGAGCAGTACTTC.

The V and J genes are TRBV9 and TRBJ2-7; 9 nucleotides line up with TRBD1. The germline V gene encodes CDR1 SGDLS and CDR2 YYNGEE. The trim removed 8 bases at V and 3 bases at J, leaving 6 bases unmatched. The length of the CDR3 is 13 residues. The CDR3 sequence is CASAPTGGYEQYF. In DNA, the CDR3 is TGTGCCAGTGCCCCGACAGGGGGCTACGAGCAGTACTTC.

The V and J genes are TRBV6-5 and TRBJ2-5; perhaps TRBD1 as D (6 bases). Between the trimmed V and J ends, which lost 5 bases and 4 bases, there was a span of 11 bases. This CDR3 spans 13 amino acids. Germline loops: CDR1 MNHEY, CDR2 SVGAGI. CDR3 sequence: CASSPTGTETQYF. CDR3 coding DNA: TGTGCCAGCAGTCCAACAGGGACAGAGACCCAGTACTTC.

The rearrangement links TRBV15 to TRBJ2-1, with 7 bases that match TRBD1. J gave up 2 bases and V 9 bases, and 7 bases lay outside the gene matches. In germline, CDR1 is LNHNV, CDR2 YYDKDF (reference sequence). The CDR3 extends over 14 amino acids. In nucleotides, the CDR3 is TGTGCCACTTCCCCCGGGACAGCCTACAATGAGCAGTTCTTC. Translating gives CATSPGTAYNEQFF.

The rearrangement uses TRBV7-2 and TRBJ1-1; D gene uncertain. The V gene lost 8 bases and the J gene lost 0 bases, with 10 bases spanning the gap. Per the germline V gene, CDR1 is SGHTA and CDR2 is FQGNSA. CDR3 size: 13 residues. The CDR3 sequence: CASEDGVNTEAFF. Here the CDR3 DNA reads TGTGCCAGCGAGGATGGAGTGAACACTGAAGCTTTCTTT.

This clone appeared a few times. The CDR3 here is CASSLTGTTRGTEAFF. The DNA for the CDR3 is TGTGCCAGCAGTCTCACCGGGACAACCAGGGGGACTGAAGCTTTCTTT. The J gene is TRBJ1-1, the V gene TRBV25-1; 7 bases line up with TRBD1. Germline V gene lookup returns CDR1 MGHDK and CDR2 SYGVNS. The V and J ends lost 5 bases and 5 bases, in that order; junction bases with no gene match: 14. This CDR3 comprises 16 residues. Filled out from reference TRBV25-1 and TRBJ1-1, the complete variable domain reads EADIYQTPRYLVIGTGKKITLECSQTMGHDKMYWYQQDPGMELHLIHYSYGVNSTEKGDLSSESTVSRIRTEHFPLTLESARPSHTSQYLCASSLTGTTRGTEAFFGQGTRLTVV.